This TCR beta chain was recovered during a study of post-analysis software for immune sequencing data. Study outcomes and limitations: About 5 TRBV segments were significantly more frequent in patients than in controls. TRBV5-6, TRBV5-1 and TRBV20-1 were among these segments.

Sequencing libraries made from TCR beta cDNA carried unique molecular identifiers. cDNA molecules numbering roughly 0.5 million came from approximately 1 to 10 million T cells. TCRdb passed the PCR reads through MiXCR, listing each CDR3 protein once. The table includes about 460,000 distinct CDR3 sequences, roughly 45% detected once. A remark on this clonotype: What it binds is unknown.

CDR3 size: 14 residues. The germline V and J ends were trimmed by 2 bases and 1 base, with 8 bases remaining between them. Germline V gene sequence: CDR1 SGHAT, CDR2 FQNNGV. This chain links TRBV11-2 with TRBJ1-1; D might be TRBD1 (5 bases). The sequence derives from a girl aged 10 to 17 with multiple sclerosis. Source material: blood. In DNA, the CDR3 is TGTGCCAGCAGCTTACCCAGGGCGAACACTGAAGCTTTCTTT. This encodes CASSLPRANTEAFF.